Below, 32 T cell receptor beta chains from the same sample are listed, as sequenced in a study of blood T cells in healthy people across ages. For the second PCR, which ran for roughly 7 to 11 cycles, a sample-barcoded 5' primer and a J-beta primer mix were used. A single record per CDR3 protein comes from TCRdb applying MiXCR to the 5' RACE reads. The profile shows around 1,100,000 distinct CDR3 sequences, approximately 38% of them singletons. The sequencing input was blood. Receptors originate from a man aged 18 to 30 in good health.

A few counts support this clonotype. The chain uses TRBV10-3 and TRBJ1-5, with TRBD1 identical over 8 bases. CDR3 length equals 15 residues. Germline values: CDR1 ENHRY, CDR2 SYGVKD. V lost 4 bases and J lost 3; bases outside the gene matches: 5. The CDR3 DNA follows: TGTGCCATCAGTGTCGGACAGGGTCTCAATCAGCCCCAGCATTTT. It is translated as CAISVGQGLNQPQHF.

The chain recombines TRBV7-3 with TRBJ1-1, with D unresolved. Germline V gives CDR1 SGHTA, CDR2 FQGTGA. V lost 5 bases, J lost 4 bases, and 14 bases lay in between. The CDR3 spans 14 residues. CDR3 region: CASSPTRSATEAFF. DNA for the CDR3: TGTGCCAGCAGCCCAACGAGGAGCGCCACTGAAGCTTTCTTT. Supplemented by reference TRBV7-3 and TRBJ1-1, the full variable domain reads GAGVSQTPSNKVTEKGKYVELRCDPISGHTALYWYRQSLGQGPEFLIYFQGTGAADDSGLPNDRFFAVRPEGSVSTLKIQRTERGDSAVYLCASSPTRSATEAFFGQGTRLTVV.

This clonotype was detected only a few times. J is TRBJ2-1 and V is TRBV20-1; D tentatively fits TRBD1 or TRBD2 (5 bases each). The length of the CDR3 is 12 residues. The germline V gene encodes CDR1 DFQATT and CDR2 SNEGSKA (reference sequence). V was trimmed by 8 bases and J by 4 bases, leaving 12 bases between them. The DNA of the CDR3 is TGCAGTCCTCAGGGAGAGTACAATGAGCAGTTCTTC. It specifies CSPQGEYNEQFF.

This clonotype was counted only a few times. The V call is TRBV7-2, the J call TRBJ2-4; no definite D call. V shed 4 bases and J shed 1 base, with 26 bases lying between them. The length of the CDR3 is 20 residues. Germline loops: CDR1 SGHTA, CDR2 FQGNSA. The CDR3 DNA follows: TGTGCCAGCAGCTCCACTGTGACGACCCTTTCGGGTCTGGCCAAAAACATTCAGTACTTC. Amino acid sequence: CASSSTVTTLSGLAKNIQYF.

This CDR3 is CASSEMYRKNIQYF. In DNA, the CDR3 is TGTGCCAGCAGTGAAATGTATAGGAAAAACATTCAGTACTTC. The chain is built from TRBV6-1 and TRBJ2-5, with D unclear. Matching the DNA end better, TRBJ2-4 makes the J call doubtful. The CDR3 runs 14 residues. The germline CDR1 and CDR2 sequences are MNHNS and SASEGT.

This clonotype was recorded at least ten times. The genes are TRBV12-3 or TRBV12-4 and TRBJ2-3, with D hard to call. V was cut by 5 bases and J by 1 base, with 13 bases left in between. The CDR3 extends over 15 amino acids. The CDR3 spells CASSPRVIGTDTQYF. The CDR3 DNA is TGTGCCAGCAGTCCAAGGGTAATCGGCACAGATACGCAGTATTTT.

This clonotype was observed once. Just one base apart from a much larger clone, this may be a read error. The chain employs TRBV7-2 and TRBJ1-1; D gene unclear. From germline, CDR1 is SGHTA and CDR2 FQGNSA. The CDR3 consists of 13 residues. The CDR3 loop is CAGSLNKNTEAFF. CDR3 DNA sequence: TGTGCCGGCAGCTTAAATAAGAACACTGAAGCTTTCTTT.

V and J are TRBV5-1 and TRBJ2-1, with D maybe TRBD2 (6 bases). Germline-derived CDR1 and CDR2 are SGHRS and YFSETQ. Trimming pared 3 bases from V and 9 bases from J, leaving 19 bases between. This CDR3 spans 15 amino acids. The CDR3 protein is CASSSWTTGRGEQFF. The DNA of the CDR3 is TGCGCCAGCAGCTCATGGACTACGGGTCGGGGTGAGCAGTTCTTC.

The chain has TRBV29-1 and TRBJ2-1; no clear D. This CDR3 spans 11 amino acids. CDR1 and CDR2 (germline): SQVTM, ANQGSEA. The V and J ends lost 6 bases and 2 bases respectively, with 5 bases between them. The CDR3 nucleotides read TGCAGCGTGGGTACCTACAATGAGCAGTTCTTC. Amino acids: CSVGTYNEQFF.

The table lists this clonotype with a count of one. This chain connects TRBV12-3 or TRBV12-4 to TRBJ2-2; D gene uncertain. The CDR3 contains 16 residues. V lost 2 bases to trimming and J lost 0 bases, with 10 bases between them. CDR3 protein: CASSLNGPPNTGELFF. The CDR3 DNA follows: TGTGCCAGCAGTTTAAATGGGCCTCCGAACACCGGGGAGCTGTTTTTT.

This clonotype was detected a few times. The chain employs TRBV12-3 or TRBV12-4 and TRBJ1-2, with 7 bases that match TRBD1. V shed 7 bases, J shed 0 bases, and the junction held 11 bases outside the gene matches. The CDR3 loop spans 16 amino acids. The CDR3 DNA reads as TGTGCCAGCAACCTCGGGGGACAGCTAGCTAACTATGGCTACACCTTC. It codes for CASNLGGQLANYGYTF.

The rearrangement joins TRBV20-1 to TRBJ2-1, with D tentatively TRBD1 (6 bases). Between the trimmed V and J ends, which lost 6 bases and 6 bases, there was a span of 18 bases. CDR1 and CDR2 from the germline V gene are DFQATT and SNEGSKA (reference sequence). This CDR3 comprises 14 residues. CDR3: CSANRDSEGNEQFF. The CDR3 bases are TGCAGTGCCAACAGGGATTCGGAAGGCAATGAGCAGTTCTTC.

The chain joins TRBV2 to TRBJ2-7; D is unclear. TRBJ2-5 explains the end of the DNA better; the J call may be wrong. CDR1 and CDR2 (germline): SNHLY, FYNNEI. The CDR3 length is 12 residues. The CDR3: CASSGDSRTQYF. DNA for the CDR3: TGTGCCAGCAGTGGTGATTCCCGGACCCAGTACTTC.

CDR3 DNA sequence: TGCGCCAGCAGCTTGGCCGTGGACAGCAACATGAACACTGAAGCTTTCTTT. It codes for CASSLAVDSNMNTEAFF. This chain uses TRBV5-1 with TRBJ1-1; D may be TRBD1 (6 bases). Germline CDR1 SGHRS, CDR2 YFSETQ. This CDR3 has 17 amino acids. V was cut by 0 bases and J by 0 bases, with 15 bases left in between. The full variable domain, completed using reference TRBV5-1 and TRBJ1-1, is KAGVTQTPRYLIKTRGQQVTLSCSPISGHRSVSWYQQTPGQGLQFLFEYFSETQRNKGNFPGRFSGRQFSNSRSEMNVSTLELGDSALYLCASSLAVDSNMNTEAFFGQGTRLTVV.

J is TRBJ1-4 and V is TRBV4-2; no definite D call. This CDR3 spans 15 amino acids. Germline-derived CDR1 and CDR2 are LGHNA and YNFKEQ. With 1 base removed from V and 4 bases from J, the gap between germline ends came to 10 bases. The CDR3 reads CASSQVLQVNEKLFF. CDR3 coding DNA: TGTGCCAGCAGCCAAGTCTTGCAGGTTAATGAAAAACTGTTTTTT.

The J gene is TRBJ1-5, the V gene TRBV7-2; D is possibly TRBD1 (6 bases). The CDR3 runs 16 residues. V lost 1 base, J lost 7 bases, and 17 bases lay in between. Germline V CDR1 and CDR2: SGHTA, FQGNSA. The CDR3 protein is CASSLGQEGPSQPQHF. CDR3 DNA sequence: TGTGCCAGCAGCTTAGGACAGGAGGGGCCCTCACAGCCCCAGCATTTT.

This clonotype has just one count. The chain recombines TRBV7-9 with TRBJ1-4; D gene unclear. Deletions cut 5 bases from V and 2 bases from J, with 12 bases between. Germline CDR1 reads SEHNR; CDR2 reads FQNEAQ (reference sequence). The CDR3 consists of 15 residues. Here the CDR3 reads CASSDQGFTNEKLFF. The CDR3 region has the DNA TGTGCCAGCAGCGACCAAGGGTTTACTAATGAAAAACTGTTTTTT.

The chain couples TRBV6-2 or TRBV6-3 to TRBJ2-1; possibly TRBD2 for D (6 bases). Germline V gene lookup returns CDR1 MNHEY and CDR2 SVGEGT. CDR3 length: 13 residues. With 2 bases removed from V and 9 bases from J, the gap between germline ends came to 11 bases. This chain's CDR3 is CASSYVTGVEQFF. The CDR3 coding sequence is TGTGCCAGCAGTTACGTTACGGGAGTTGAGCAGTTCTTC.

This chain joins TRBV3-1 and TRBJ2-3; TRBD1 matches at 11 bases. The CDR3 contains 16 residues. Germline loops: CDR1 LGHDT, CDR2 YNNKEL (reference sequence). The ends lost 4 bases at V and 1 base at J; junction bases unmatched: 4. CDR3 in amino acids: CASSLRTGGGTDTQYF. In DNA, the CDR3 is TGTGCCAGCAGCCTTCGGACAGGGGGCGGCACAGATACGCAGTATTTT.

CDR3 in amino acids: CASTLGLVGELFF. As DNA, the CDR3 is TGTGCCAGCACCCTCGGGTTGGTCGGGGAGCTGTTTTTT. This chain joins TRBV12-3 or TRBV12-4 and TRBJ2-2; D ambiguous. Between the trimmed V and J ends, which lost 7 bases and 7 bases, there was a span of 13 bases. This CDR3 comprises 13 residues.

This chain links TRBV29-1 with TRBJ2-3; 8 nucleotides match TRBD1. Germline V gene sequence: CDR1 SQVTM, CDR2 ANQGSEA. The ends lost 6 bases at V and 7 bases at J; junction bases unmatched: 9. The length of the CDR3 is 13 residues. DNA of the CDR3: TGCAGCGTCCTTTACGGACAGGGCAATACGCAGTATTTT. Its protein product is CSVLYGQGNTQYF.

V usage is TRBV9 and J usage is TRBJ1-1, with D possibly matching TRBD1 (5 bases). This CDR3 has 14 residues. The ends were cut back, 3 bases at V and 0 bases at J, with 9 bases in the middle. Looked up from germline, CDR1 is SGDLS and CDR2 is YYNGEE. The CDR3 bases are TGTGCCAGCAGCGGCGACAGCCTGAACACTGAAGCTTTCTTT. Protein: CASSGDSLNTEAFF. Full variable domain (outside the CDR3, taken from reference TRBV9 and TRBJ1-1): DSGVTQTPKHLITATGQRVTLRCSPRSGDLSVYWYQQSLDQGLQFLIQYYNGEERAKGNILERFSAQQFPDLHSELNLSSLELGDSALYFCASSGDSLNTEAFFGQGTRLTVV.

V gene TRBV27 combines with J gene TRBJ1-2, with D tentatively TRBD1 (6 bases). The CDR3 contains 16 residues. Germline CDR1 is MNHEY and CDR2 is SMNVEV (reference sequence). V was shortened by 5 bases and J by 4 bases, with 20 bases between the two germline ends. CDR3 region: CASSPSTGTRIYGYTF. The CDR3 DNA reads TGTGCCAGCAGTCCCTCAACCGGGACACGAATCTATGGCTACACCTTC.

Comments on this clonotype: It is likely a read error, because the conserved phenylalanine at the end of the CDR3 is missing. This sequence joins TRBV6-6 and TRBJ1-6, with TRBD1 as a possible D gene (5 bases). V was cut by 5 bases and J by 0 bases, with 17 bases left in between. CDR1 is MNHNY, CDR2 SVGAGI, per germline (reference sequence). This CDR3 contains 18 residues. The CDR3 nucleotides are TGTGCCAGCAGTCGGGGCGACGGAGTGGGCTCCTATAATTCACCCCTCCACTGT. Protein product: CASSRGDGVGSYNSPLHC.

This clonotype was found a few times. The chain combines TRBV2 with TRBJ2-6, with no clear D. Trimming took off 6 bases at V and 0 bases at J, with 9 bases between the two ends. CDR1 is SNHLY and CDR2 is FYNNEI in the germline V gene. This CDR3 has 15 residues. The CDR3 region is CASRPRSSGANVLTF. The DNA of the CDR3 is TGTGCCAGCAGGCCACGGAGCTCTGGGGCCAACGTCCTGACTTTC.

The chain joins TRBV4-1 to TRBJ2-4, with 14 bases that match TRBD2. The J segment lost 0 bases and the V segment lost 1 base, leaving 2 bases of the junction unmatched. The CDR3 contains 18 residues. Germline CDR1 and CDR2: MGHRA and YSYEKL. The CDR3 DNA follows: TGCGCCAGCAGCCAAGGACTAGCGGGGGGGCAAGCCAAAAACATTCAGTACTTC. Residues: CASSQGLAGGQAKNIQYF.

The genes are TRBV4-2 and TRBJ2-3; D gene uncertain. Germline CDR1 reads LGHNA; CDR2 reads YNFKEQ. The CDR3 contains 16 residues. The germline V and J ends were trimmed by 0 bases and 2 bases, with 12 bases remaining between them. CDR3 residues: CASSQDQAVNTDTQYF. DNA for the CDR3: TGTGCCAGCAGCCAAGATCAGGCGGTAAACACAGATACGCAGTATTTT.

This chain joins TRBV21-1 and TRBJ1-2; the D call of TRBD1 is as the table states it, not checked on the DNA. TRBV21-1 is labeled a pseudogene. CDR3 size: 17 residues. The CDR3 coding sequence is TGTGCCAGCAGGCGACGGGACAGTGGACATATCGTGAGAGGCTACACCTTC. Its protein is CASRRRDSGHIVRGYTF.

This clonotype has only a few counts. The chain is built from TRBV9 and TRBJ1-2, with TRBD1 matching over 7 bases. In germline, CDR1 is SGDLS, CDR2 YYNGEE. The CDR3 is made up of 15 amino acids. V lost 0 bases to trimming and J lost 4 bases; unmatched junction nucleotides: 6. The CDR3 loop reads CASSVATGDSYGYTF. The CDR3 DNA reads as TGTGCCAGCAGCGTAGCTACGGGGGACAGCTATGGCTACACCTTC.

The chain recombines TRBV9 with TRBJ1-1; D not resolved. The CDR3 extends over 16 amino acids. Trimming removed 5 bases from V and 3 bases from J, with 20 bases in between. Germline V gives CDR1 SGDLS, CDR2 YYNGEE. Written as DNA, the CDR3 is TGTGCCAGCAGACTCACCCCGGACCCGAAGGACACTGAAGCTTTCTTT. Its translation: CASRLTPDPKDTEAFF.

The chain uses TRBV7-2 and TRBJ2-4; the D gene could be TRBD1 or TRBD2 (5 bases each). The J call is in doubt because the DNA end fits TRBJ2-7 better. Germline V CDR1 and CDR2: SGHTA, FQGNSA. The CDR3 sequence is 14 residues long. The CDR3, as DNA: TGTGCCAGCAGTTCCGGGACGGGATTCTACGAGCAGTACTTC. Its translation is CASSSGTGFYEQYF.

The chain uses TRBV5-5 and TRBJ2-3; D not certain. This CDR3 has 16 amino acids. Trimming took off 3 bases at V and 1 base at J, with 15 bases between the two ends. Germline loops: CDR1 SGHKS, CDR2 YYEKEE (reference sequence). The CDR3 DNA reads TGTGCCAGCAGCTCGCTGAGTAGGGTGGGCACAGATACGCAGTATTTT. Encoded protein: CASSSLSRVGTDTQYF.